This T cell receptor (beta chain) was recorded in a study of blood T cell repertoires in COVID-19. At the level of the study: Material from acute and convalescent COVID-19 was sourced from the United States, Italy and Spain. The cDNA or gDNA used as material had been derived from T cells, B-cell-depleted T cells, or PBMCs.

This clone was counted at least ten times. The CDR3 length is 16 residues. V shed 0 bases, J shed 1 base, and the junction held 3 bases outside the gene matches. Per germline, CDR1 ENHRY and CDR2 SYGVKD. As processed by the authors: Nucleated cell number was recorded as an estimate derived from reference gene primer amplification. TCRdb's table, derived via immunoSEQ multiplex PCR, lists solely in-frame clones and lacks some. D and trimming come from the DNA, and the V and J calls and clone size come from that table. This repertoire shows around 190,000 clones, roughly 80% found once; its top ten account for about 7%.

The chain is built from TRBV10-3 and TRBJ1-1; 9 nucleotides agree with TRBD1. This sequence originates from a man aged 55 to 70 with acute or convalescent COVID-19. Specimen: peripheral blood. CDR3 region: CAISESGDRANTEAFF. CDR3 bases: TGTGCCATCAGTGAGTCAGGGGACAGGGCGAACACTGAAGCTTTCTTT.